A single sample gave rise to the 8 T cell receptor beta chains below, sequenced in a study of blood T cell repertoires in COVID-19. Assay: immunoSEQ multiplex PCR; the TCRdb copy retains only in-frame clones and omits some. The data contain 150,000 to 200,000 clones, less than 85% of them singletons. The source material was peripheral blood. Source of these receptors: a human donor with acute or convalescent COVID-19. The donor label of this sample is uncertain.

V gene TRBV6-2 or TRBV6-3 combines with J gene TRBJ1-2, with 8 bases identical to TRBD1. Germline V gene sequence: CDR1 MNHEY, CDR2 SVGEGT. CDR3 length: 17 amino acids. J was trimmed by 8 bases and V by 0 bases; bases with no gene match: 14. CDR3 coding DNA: TGTGCCAGCAGTTACTCGTCCGGCGGCAGGGGGCGAGAGGGCTACACCTTC. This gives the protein CASSYSSGGRGREGYTF.

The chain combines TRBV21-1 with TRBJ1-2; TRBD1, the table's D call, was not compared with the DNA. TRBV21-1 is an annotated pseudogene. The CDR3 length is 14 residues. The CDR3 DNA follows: TGTGCCAGCAGCAACTCTGGGACAGGGTGTGGCTACACCTTC. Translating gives CASSNSGTGCGYTF.

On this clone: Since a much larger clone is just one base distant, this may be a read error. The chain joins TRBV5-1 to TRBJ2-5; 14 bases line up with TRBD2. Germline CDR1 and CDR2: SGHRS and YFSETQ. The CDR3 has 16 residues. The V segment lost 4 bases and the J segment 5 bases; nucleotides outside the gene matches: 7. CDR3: CASSTGLAGAGETQYF. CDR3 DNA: TGCGCCAGCAGCACGGGACTAGCGGGGGCGGGGGAGACCCAGTACTTC.

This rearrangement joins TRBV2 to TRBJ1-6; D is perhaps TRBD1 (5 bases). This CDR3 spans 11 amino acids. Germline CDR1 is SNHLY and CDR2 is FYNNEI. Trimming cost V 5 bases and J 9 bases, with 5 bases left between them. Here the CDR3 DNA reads TGTGCCAGCAGTACAGGTTCACCCCTCCACTTT. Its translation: CASSTGSPLHF.

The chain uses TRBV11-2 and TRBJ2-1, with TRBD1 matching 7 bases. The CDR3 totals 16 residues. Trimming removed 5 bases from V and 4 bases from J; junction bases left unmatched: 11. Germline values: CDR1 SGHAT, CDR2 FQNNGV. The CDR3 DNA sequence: TGTGCCAGCAGCCCTATCCCCAAGGGGGCTTACAATGAGCAGTTCTTC. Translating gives CASSPIPKGAYNEQFF.

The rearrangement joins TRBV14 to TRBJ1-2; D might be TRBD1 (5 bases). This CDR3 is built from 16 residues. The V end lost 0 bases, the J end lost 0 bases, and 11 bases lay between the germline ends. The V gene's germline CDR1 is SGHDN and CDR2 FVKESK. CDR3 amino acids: CASSQDLGEANYGYTF. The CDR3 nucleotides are TGTGCCAGCAGCCAAGATTTAGGGGAGGCTAACTATGGCTACACCTTC.

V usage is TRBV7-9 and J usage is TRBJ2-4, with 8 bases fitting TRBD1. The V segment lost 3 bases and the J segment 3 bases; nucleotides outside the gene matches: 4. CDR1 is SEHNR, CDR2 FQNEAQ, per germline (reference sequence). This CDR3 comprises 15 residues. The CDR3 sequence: CASSFRDRGKNIQYF. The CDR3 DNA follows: TGTGCCAGCAGCTTCCGAGACAGGGGCAAAAACATTCAGTACTTC.

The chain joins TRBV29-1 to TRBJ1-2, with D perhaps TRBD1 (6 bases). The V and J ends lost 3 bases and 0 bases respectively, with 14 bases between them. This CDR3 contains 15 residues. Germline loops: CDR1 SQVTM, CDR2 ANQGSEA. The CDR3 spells CSVEARGAANYGYTF. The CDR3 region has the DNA TGCAGCGTTGAGGCTCGGGGGGCTGCTAACTATGGCTACACCTTC.